The clone carrying this T cell receptor (beta chain) showed up many times. Antigen: not known. This sample stems from a study of response to subunit inactivated influenza vaccine. Whole-study findings and limits: Few additional T cells are recruited per seasonal influenza vaccination, authors suggested.

V was pared by 5 bases and J by 7 bases, with 11 bases between. The CDR3 totals 12 residues. Germline V lookup: CDR1 SGHRS, CDR2 YFSETQ. TCRdb used MiXCR to reprocess the RT-PCR reads, holding one entry per CDR3 protein. The table includes 650,000 to 800,000 distinct CDR3 sequences, more than 11% detected once. This chain uses TRBV5-1 with TRBJ2-3, with unresolved D. This clonotype was sampled from a man aged 50 to 60 who received an inactivated influenza vaccine. The sequences come from PBMCs from blood, collected 14 to 15 days before vaccination. CDR3 loop: CASSSTRNTQYF. The CDR3 DNA reads TGCGCCAGCAGTTCGACGAGGAATACGCAGTATTTT.